This entry features one TCR beta chain sequence. This record comes from a study of cytomegalovirus exposure and HLA in healthy donors. Germline-derived CDR1 and CDR2 are MNHNS and SASEGT. Trimming at V came to 6 bases and at J to 1 base, leaving 4 bases not matched to a gene. The CDR3 runs to 15 residues. PCR was performed using 60 Vbeta and 13 Jbeta primers. Profiled with immunoSEQ multiplex PCR; TCRdb holds only in-frame clones, not every one. Among 95,000 to 150,000 clones listed, under 85% were seen once. V and J are TRBV6-1 and TRBJ2-2; TRBD2 matches 8 bases. The sequence was collected from a human donor in good health. Input material: PBMCs. In nucleotides, the CDR3 is TGTGCCAGCAGGGGAGCGGGAGTGAACACCGGGGAGCTGTTTTTT. Its translation is CASRGAGVNTGELFF.